The clone carrying this TCR beta chain was observed a single time. Other DNA sequences from this sample encode an identical CDR3 as well. This sample stems from a study of shared clonotypes between healthy human individuals. Researchers ran the assay at a deep level. Sequencing was performed with immunoSEQ multiplex PCR; in TCRdb, only in-frame clones are kept and a portion is missing. The sample carries about 500,000 clones, roughly four fifths recorded once. The ends were cut back, 6 bases at V and 1 base at J, with 9 bases in the middle. The length of the CDR3 is 13 residues. Germline V gene data show CDR1 as WNHNN and CDR2 as SYGVQD (reference sequence).

The clonotype comes from a woman aged 40 to 49 in good health. Some clones in this sample may be carry-over from other donors' samples. This chain uses TRBV10-1 with TRBJ1-1, with D possibly being TRBD1 (5 bases). Sequenced input: PBMCs. This chain's CDR3 is CASRRGRNTEAFF. The CDR3 DNA reads as TGCGCCAGCAGGAGGGGCCGGAACACTGAAGCTTTCTTT.